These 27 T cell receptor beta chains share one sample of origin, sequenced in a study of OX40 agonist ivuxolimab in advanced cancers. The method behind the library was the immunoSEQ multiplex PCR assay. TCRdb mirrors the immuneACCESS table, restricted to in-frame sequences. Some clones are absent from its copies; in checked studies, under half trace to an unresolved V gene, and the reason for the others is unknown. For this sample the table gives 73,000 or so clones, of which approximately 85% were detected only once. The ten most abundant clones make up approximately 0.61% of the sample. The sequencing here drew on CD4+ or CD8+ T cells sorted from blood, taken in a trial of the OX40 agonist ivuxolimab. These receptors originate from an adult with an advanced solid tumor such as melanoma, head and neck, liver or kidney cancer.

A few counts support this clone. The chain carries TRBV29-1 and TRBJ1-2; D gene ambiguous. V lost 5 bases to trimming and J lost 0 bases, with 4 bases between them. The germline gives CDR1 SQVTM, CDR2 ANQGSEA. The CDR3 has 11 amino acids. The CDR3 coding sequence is TGCAGCGTTTTATCTAACTATGGCTACACCTTC. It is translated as CSVLSNYGYTF.

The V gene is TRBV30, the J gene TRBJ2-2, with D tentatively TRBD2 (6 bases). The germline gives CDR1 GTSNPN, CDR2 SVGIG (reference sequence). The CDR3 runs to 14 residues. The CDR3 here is CALEGSGYTGELFF. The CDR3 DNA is TGTGCTTTGGAAGGGAGCGGGTACACCGGGGAGCTGTTTTTT.

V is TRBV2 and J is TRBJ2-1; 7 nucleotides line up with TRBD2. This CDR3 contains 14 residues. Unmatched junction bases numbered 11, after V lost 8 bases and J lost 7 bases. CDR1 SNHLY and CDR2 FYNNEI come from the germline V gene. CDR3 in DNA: TGTGCCAGCGGAACTGGACTAGTTGGGAATGAGCAGTTCTTC. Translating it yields CASGTGLVGNEQFF.

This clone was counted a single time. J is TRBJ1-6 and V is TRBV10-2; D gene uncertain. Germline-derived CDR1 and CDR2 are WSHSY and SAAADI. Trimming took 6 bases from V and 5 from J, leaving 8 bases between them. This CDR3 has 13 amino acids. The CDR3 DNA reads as TGCGCCAGCAGGATAACAGATAATTCACCCCTCCACTTT. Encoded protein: CASRITDNSPLHF.

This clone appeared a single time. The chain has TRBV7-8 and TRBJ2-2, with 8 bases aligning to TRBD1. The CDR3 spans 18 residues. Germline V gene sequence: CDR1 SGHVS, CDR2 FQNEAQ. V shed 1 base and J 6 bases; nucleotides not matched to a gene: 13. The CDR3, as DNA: TGTGCCAGCAGCTTAGGACAGGGGACGGTGGACGACGCCGGGGAGCTGTTTTTT. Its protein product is CASSLGQGTVDDAGELFF.

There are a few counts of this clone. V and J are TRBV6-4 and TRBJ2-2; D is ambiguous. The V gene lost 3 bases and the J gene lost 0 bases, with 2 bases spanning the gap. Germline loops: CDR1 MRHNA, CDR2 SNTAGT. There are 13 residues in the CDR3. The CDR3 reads CASSEPNTGELFF. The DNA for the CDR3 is TGTGCCAGCAGTGAGCCGAACACCGGGGAGCTGTTTTTT.

The CDR3 region has the DNA TGTGCCTGGACGCCTACAGGGGGAAACACCATATATTTT. Translating it yields CAWTPTGGNTIYF. The chain is built from TRBV30 and TRBJ1-3; TRBD1 might be the D (6 bases). Trimming cost V 4 bases and J 4 bases, with 11 bases left between them. Per germline, CDR1 GTSNPN and CDR2 SVGIG (reference sequence). This CDR3 comprises 13 residues.

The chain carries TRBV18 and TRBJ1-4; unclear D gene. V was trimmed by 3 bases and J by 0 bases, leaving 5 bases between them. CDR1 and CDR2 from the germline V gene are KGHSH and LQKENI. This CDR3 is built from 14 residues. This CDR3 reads CASSPTATNEKLFF. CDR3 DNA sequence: TGTGCCAGCTCACCGACGGCAACTAATGAAAAACTGTTTTTT.

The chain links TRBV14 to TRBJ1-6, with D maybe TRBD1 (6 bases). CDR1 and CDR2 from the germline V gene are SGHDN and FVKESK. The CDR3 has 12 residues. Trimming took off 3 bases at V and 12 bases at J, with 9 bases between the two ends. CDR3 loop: CASSQGQQPLHF. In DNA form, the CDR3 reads TGTGCCAGCAGCCAGGGACAACAACCCCTCCACTTT.

The chain's CDR3 is CASSRTFLYQPQHF. CDR3 bases: TGTGCCAGTAGTCGGACCTTTTTATATCAGCCCCAGCATTTT. The chain is built from TRBV19 and TRBJ1-5; D uncertain. The CDR3 has 14 residues. Germline V gene lookup returns CDR1 LNHDA and CDR2 SQIVND (reference sequence). V was trimmed by 5 bases and J by 5 bases, leaving 13 bases between them.

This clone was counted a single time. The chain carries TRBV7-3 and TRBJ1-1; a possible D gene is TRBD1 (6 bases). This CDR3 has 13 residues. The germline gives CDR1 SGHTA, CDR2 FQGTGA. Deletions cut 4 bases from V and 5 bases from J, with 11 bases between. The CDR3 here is CASSSQGDTEAFF. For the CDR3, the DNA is TGTGCCAGCAGCTCACAGGGTGATACTGAAGCTTTCTTT.

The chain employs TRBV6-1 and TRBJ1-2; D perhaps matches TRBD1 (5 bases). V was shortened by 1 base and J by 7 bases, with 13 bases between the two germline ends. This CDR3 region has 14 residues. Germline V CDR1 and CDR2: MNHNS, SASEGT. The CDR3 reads CASSEVPRGGGYTF. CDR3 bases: TGTGCCAGCAGTGAAGTGCCCCGGGGCGGTGGCTACACCTTC.

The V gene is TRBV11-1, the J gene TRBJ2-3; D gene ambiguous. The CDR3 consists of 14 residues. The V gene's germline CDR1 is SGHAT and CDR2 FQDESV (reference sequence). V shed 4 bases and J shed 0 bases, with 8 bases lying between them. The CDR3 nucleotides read TGTGCCAGCAGCTCACCAGTTAGCACAGATACGCAGTATTTT. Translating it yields CASSSPVSTDTQYF.

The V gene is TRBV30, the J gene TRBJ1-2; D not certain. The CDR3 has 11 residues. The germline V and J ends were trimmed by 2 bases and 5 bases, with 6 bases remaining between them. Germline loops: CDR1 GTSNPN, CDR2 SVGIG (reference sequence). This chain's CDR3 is CAWSPRYGYTF. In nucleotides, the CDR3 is TGTGCCTGGAGTCCGCGGTATGGCTACACCTTC.

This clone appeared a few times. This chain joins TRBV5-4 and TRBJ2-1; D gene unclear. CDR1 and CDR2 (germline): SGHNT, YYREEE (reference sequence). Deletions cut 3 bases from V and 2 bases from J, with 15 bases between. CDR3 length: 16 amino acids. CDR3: CASSSEAPSAYNEQFF. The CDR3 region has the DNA TGTGCCAGCAGCTCTGAAGCCCCGTCCGCCTACAATGAGCAGTTCTTC. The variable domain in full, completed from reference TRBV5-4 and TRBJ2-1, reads ETGVTQSPTHLIKTRGQQVTLRCSSQSGHNTVSWYQQALGQGPQFIFQYYREEENGRGNFPPRFSGLQFPNYSSELNVNALELDDSALYLCASSSEAPSAYNEQFFGPGTRLTVL.

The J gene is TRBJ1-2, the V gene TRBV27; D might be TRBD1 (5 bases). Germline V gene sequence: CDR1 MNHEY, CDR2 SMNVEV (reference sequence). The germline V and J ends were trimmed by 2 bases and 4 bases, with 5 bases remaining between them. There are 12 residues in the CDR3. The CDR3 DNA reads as TGTGCCAGCAGTTTACAGGGCTATGGCTACACCTTC. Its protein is CASSLQGYGYTF.

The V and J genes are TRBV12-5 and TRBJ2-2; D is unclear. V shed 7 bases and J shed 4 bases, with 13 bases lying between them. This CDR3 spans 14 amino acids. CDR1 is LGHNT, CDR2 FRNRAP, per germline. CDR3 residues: CASAPDRITGELFF. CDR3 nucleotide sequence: TGTGCTAGTGCCCCGGACCGGATCACCGGGGAGCTGTTTTTT. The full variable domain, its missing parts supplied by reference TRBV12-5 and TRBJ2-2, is DARVTQTPRHKVTEMGQEVTMRCQPILGHNTVFWYRQTMMQGLELLAYFRNRAPLDDSGMPKDRFSAEMPDATLATLKIQPSEPRDSAVYFCASAPDRITGELFFGEGSRLTVL.

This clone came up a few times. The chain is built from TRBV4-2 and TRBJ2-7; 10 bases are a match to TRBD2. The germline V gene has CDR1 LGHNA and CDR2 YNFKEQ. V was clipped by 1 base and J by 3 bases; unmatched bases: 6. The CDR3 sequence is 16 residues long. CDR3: CASSQGHRLAGYEQYF. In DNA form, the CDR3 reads TGTGCCAGCAGCCAAGGACATCGACTAGCGGGCTACGAGCAGTACTTC.

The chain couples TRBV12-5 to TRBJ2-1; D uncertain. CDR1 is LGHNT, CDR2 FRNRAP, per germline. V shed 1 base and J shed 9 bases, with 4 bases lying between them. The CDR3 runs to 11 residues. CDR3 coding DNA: TGTGCTAGTGGTTTGGCCGCTGAGCAGTTCTTC. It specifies CASGLAAEQFF.

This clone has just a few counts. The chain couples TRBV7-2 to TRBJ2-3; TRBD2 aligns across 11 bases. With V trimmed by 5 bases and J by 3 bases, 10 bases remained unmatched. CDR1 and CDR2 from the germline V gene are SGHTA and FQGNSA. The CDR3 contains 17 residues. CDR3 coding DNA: TGTGCCAGCAGCCTTAGCGGGGGGGCCGGATTGACAGATACGCAGTATTTT. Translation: CASSLSGGAGLTDTQYF.

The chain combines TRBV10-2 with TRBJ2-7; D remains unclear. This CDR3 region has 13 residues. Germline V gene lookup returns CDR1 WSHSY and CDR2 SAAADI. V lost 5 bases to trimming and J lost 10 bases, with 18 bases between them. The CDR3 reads CASSRFGESGQYF. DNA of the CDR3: TGCGCCAGCAGTCGATTCGGCGAGTCGGGCCAGTACTTC.

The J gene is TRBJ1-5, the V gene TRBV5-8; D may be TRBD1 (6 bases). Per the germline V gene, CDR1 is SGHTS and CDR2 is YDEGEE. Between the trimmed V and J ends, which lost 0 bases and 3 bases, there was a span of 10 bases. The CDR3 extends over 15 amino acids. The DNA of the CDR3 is TGTGCCAGCAGCTTGGGCAGGGGACCCAATCAGCCCCAGCATTTT. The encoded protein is CASSLGRGPNQPQHF. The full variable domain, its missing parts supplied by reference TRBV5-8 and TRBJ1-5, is EAGVTQSPTHLIKTRGQQATLRCSPISGHTSVYWYQQALGLGLQFLLWYDEGEERNRGNFPPRFSGRQFPNYSSELNVNALELEDSALYLCASSLGRGPNQPQHFGDGTRLSIL.

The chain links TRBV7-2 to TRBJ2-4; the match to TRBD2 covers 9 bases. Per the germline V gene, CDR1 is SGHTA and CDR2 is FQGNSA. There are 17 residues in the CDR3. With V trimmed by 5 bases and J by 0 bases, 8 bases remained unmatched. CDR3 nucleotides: TGTGCCAGCAGCCCCGCGGGGGGGATTCTAGCCAAAAACATTCAGTACTTC. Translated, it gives CASSPAGGILAKNIQYF.

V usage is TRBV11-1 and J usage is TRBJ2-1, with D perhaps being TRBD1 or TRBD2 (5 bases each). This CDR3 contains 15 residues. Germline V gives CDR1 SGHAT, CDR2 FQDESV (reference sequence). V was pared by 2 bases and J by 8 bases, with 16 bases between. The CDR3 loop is CASSLMQGPRDEQFF. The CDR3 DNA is TGTGCCAGCAGCTTAATGCAGGGCCCGAGGGATGAGCAGTTCTTC.

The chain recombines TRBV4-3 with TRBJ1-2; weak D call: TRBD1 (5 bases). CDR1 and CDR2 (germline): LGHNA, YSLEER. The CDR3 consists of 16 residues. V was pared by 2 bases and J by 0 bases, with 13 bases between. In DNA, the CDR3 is TGCGCCAGCAGCCAAAGGGTGGGGACCTCTAACTATGGCTACACCTTC. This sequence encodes CASSQRVGTSNYGYTF.

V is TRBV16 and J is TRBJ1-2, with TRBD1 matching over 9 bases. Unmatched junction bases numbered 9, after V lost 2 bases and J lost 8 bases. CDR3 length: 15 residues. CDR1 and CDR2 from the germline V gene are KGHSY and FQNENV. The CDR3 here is CASSQRGQGSEGYTF. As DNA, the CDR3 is TGTGCCAGCAGCCAAAGGGGACAGGGTTCAGAAGGCTACACCTTC.

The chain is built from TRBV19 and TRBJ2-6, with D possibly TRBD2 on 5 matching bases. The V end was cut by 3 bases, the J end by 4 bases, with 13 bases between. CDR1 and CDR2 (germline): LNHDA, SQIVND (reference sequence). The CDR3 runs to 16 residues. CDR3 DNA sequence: TGTGCCAGTAGTATTTTTCGAGGGCCCGGGGCCAACGTCCTGACTTTC. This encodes CASSIFRGPGANVLTF. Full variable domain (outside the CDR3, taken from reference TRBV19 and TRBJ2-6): DGGITQSPKYLFRKEGQNVTLSCEQNLNHDAMYWYRQDPGQGLRLIYYSQIVNDFQKGDIAEGYSVSREKKESFPLTVTSAQKNPTAFYLCASSIFRGPGANVLTFGAGSRLTVL.